A selection of T cell receptor beta chains follows, all from one sample in a study of early T cells in non-severe SARS-CoV-2 infection. TCRdb called the 5' RACE reads again in MiXCR, with one record for every CDR3 protein. Here the sample spans tens of thousands of distinct CDR3 sequences, 15% being singletons. The specimen sequenced was whole blood. These receptors originate from an adult who was a healthcare worker with PCR-confirmed SARS-CoV-2 infection or an uninfected control (not recorded which). Each CDR3 is given with its conserved first and last residue. A D gene is named only where the DNA matches it firmly. Clone sizes are given selectively: once, few, many, or a class where the clone is expanded.

V	J	D	size	DNA	CDR3
TRBV25-1	TRBJ2-1	.	few	TGTGCCAGCAGTGACCCAGGGAGGACTGAGCAGTTCTTC	CASSDPGRTEQFF
TRBV9	TRBJ2-5	.	few	TGTGCCAGCAGCGTTGAACAGGGAGGAGAGACCCAGTACTTC	CASSVEQGGETQYF
TRBV28	TRBJ1-3	.	many	TGTGCCAGCATACTCTCAGGGGCAGGAAACACCATATATTTT	CASILSGAGNTIYF
TRBV6-2/TRBV6-3	TRBJ2-5	TRBD1	.	TGTGCCAGCAGTCAAAGGGGACAGCAAGAGACCCAGTACTTC	CASSQRGQQETQYF
TRBV7-9	TRBJ1-2	.	few	TGTGCCAGCAAGGGCGGAGAAGGCGGCTACACCTTC	CASKGGEGGYTF
TRBV6-2/TRBV6-3	TRBJ2-1	.	.	TGTGCCACCAGAGCCGGGACTTCCGGGTTCTTC	CATRAGTSGFF
TRBV29-1	TRBJ2-5	TRBD1	few	TGCAGCGTGGTAAAGGGACAGGGGGTACAGACCCAGTACTTC	CSVVKGQGVQTQYF
TRBV7-9	TRBJ2-5	TRBD2	.	TGTGCCAGCAGCTTTGGGACTAGTCGAGAGACCCAGTACTTC	CASSFGTSRETQYF
TRBV4-3	TRBJ2-1	.	.	TGCGCCAGCAGCCAAGACCGGGGCAGGCCTCTTGCCTTC	CASSQDRGRPLAF
TRBV30	TRBJ2-1	.	few	TGTGCCTGGAGTCCCAAGCAGGACGAGCAGTTCTTC	CAWSPKQDEQFF
TRBV11-2	TRBJ2-7	.	once	TGTGCCAGCAGCTTATCTATAGCGGACAGCTCCTACGAGCAGTACTTC	CASSLSIADSSYEQYF
TRBV20-1	TRBJ1-1	TRBD1	many	TGCAGTGCTAGGAGGTTTTCGGGACAGGGGAGCCTTGAAGCTTTCTTT	CSARRFSGQGSLEAFF
TRBV27	TRBJ1-1	.	few	TGTGCCAGCAGTTTTGCAATCCAGGGTGAAGCTTTCTTT	CASSFAIQGEAFF
TRBV19	TRBJ2-2	.	few	TGTGCCAGCCGGATGGCCGGGGAGCTGTTTTTT	CASRMAGELFF
TRBV29-1	TRBJ2-3	.	once	TGCAGCGTAGTAGAGGGGAACACGCAGTATTTT	CSVVEGNTQYF
TRBV5-1	TRBJ2-7	.	many	TGCGCCAGCAGCCCCATACTCGGGCGCGAGCAGTACTTC	CASSPILGREQYF
TRBV12-3/TRBV12-4	TRBJ2-7	TRBD1	many	TGTGCCAGCAGTGCCCTTACAGGGGAAAATAGGTACTTC	CASSALTGENRYF
TRBV12-3/TRBV12-4	TRBJ2-3	.	few	TGTGCCAGCAGTTTTATGAAGAGGGATACGCAGTATTTT	CASSFMKRDTQYF
TRBV7-2	TRBJ2-7	.	few	TGTGCCAGCAGCGTATTACAGGGCCACGAGCAGTACTTC	CASSVLQGHEQYF
TRBV4-1	TRBJ2-1	.	.	TGCGCCAGCAGCCAAGGGGTACCGGACAATGAGCAGTTCTTC	CASSQGVPDNEQFF
TRBV27	TRBJ1-2	TRBD1	few	TGTGCCAGCAGTTTAAGGCCCCCCGACAGGGCTAACTATGGCTACACCTTC	CASSLRPPDRANYGYTF
TRBV5-4	TRBJ2-3	.	.	TGTGCCAGCAGCTTGGGGACCGTTAGCACAGATACGCAGTATTTT	CASSLGTVSTDTQYF
TRBV15	TRBJ1-2	.	few	TGTGCCACCACCCCGGACAGCAAATATGGCTACACCTTC	CATTPDSKYGYTF
TRBV6-5	TRBJ1-4	.	.	TGTGCCAGCAGTTCCCGGGGGGCAGCAACTAATGAAAAACTGTTTTTT	CASSSRGAATNEKLFF
TRBV12-3/TRBV12-4	TRBJ2-2	.	few	TGTGCCAGCAGGCCATACACCGGGGAGCTGTTTTTT	CASRPYTGELFF
TRBV6-2/TRBV6-3	TRBJ2-1	TRBD2	.	TGTGCCAGCAGTTACCCTGGGACTAGCGGGAGGTCCCACCGGAATGAGCAGTTCTTC	CASSYPGTSGRSHRNEQFF
TRBV28	TRBJ2-7	TRBD1	.	TGTGCCAGCAGGACAGGGGCTACCTACGAGCAGTACTTC	CASRTGATYEQYF